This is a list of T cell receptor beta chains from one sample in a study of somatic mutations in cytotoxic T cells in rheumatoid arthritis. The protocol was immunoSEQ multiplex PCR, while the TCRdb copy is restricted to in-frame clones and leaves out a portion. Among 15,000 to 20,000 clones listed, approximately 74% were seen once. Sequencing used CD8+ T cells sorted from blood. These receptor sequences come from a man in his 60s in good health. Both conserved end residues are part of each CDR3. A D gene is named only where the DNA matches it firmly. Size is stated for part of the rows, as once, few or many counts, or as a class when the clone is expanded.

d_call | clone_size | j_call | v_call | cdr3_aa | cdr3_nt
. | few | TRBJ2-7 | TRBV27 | CASSFWGVGAEQYF | TGTGCCAGCAGTTTCTGGGGGGTTGGGGCCGAGCAGTACTTC
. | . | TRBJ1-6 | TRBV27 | CASSSSWANSPLHF | TGTGCCAGCAGTTCTTCTTGGGCCAATTCACCCCTCCACTTT
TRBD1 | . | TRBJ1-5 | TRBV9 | CASSPGQGGTNQPQHF | TGTGCCAGCAGCCCCGGACAGGGGGGCACCAATCAGCCCCAGCATTTT
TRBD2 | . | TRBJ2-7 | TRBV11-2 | CASSLTPSGVLSYEQYF | TGTGCCAGCAGCTTAACCCCTAGCGGGGTCCTCTCCTACGAGCAGTACTTC
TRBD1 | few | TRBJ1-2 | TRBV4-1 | CASSQDETGWDGYTF | TGCGCCAGCAGCCAAGATGAGACAGGGTGGGATGGCTACACCTTC
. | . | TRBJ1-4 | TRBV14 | CVSSQGYSGNEKLFF | TGTGTCAGCAGCCAAGGTTATTCGGGGAATGAAAAACTGTTTTTT
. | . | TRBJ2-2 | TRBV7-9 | CASSFVTSAGTGELFF | TGTGCCAGCAGCTTTGTGACGTCAGCGGGCACCGGGGAGCTGTTTTTT
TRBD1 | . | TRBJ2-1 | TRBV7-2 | CASSITGTGYNEQFF | TGTGCCAGCAGCATCACCGGGACAGGGTACAATGAGCAGTTCTTC
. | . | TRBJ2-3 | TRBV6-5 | CASSRGSDTQYF | TGTGCCAGCAGTAGAGGGTCTGATACGCAGTATTTT
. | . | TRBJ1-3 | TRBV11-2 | CASSLDHGVAGNTIYF | TGTGCCAGCAGCTTAGATCACGGGGTCGCAGGAAACACCATATATTTT
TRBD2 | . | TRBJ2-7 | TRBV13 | CASSTPGLAGPSYEQYF | TGTGCCAGCAGCACCCCGGGACTAGCGGGGCCATCCTACGAGCAGTACTTC
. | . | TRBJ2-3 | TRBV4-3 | CASSQDPPGSSTDTQYF | TGCGCCAGCAGCCAAGATCCTCCGGGGTCTAGCACAGATACGCAGTATTTT
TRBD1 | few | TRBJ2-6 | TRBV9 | CASSRTGTVVSGANVLTF | TGTGCCAGCAGCCGAACCGGGACAGTGGTTTCTGGGGCCAACGTCCTGACTTTC
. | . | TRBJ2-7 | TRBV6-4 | CASSARTVTYEQYF | TGTGCCAGCAGTGCGAGGACAGTGACCTACGAGCAGTACTTC
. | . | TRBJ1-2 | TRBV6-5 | CASSFLVSMRDGYTF | TGTGCCAGCAGTTTCCTGGTCTCAATGAGGGATGGCTACACCTTC
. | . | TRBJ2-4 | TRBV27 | CASSLTGRYIQYF | TGTGCCAGCAGTTTAACAGGGCGTTACATTCAGTACTTC
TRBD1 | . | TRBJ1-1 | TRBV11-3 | CASSHGRGLSMNTEAFF | TGTGCCAGCAGCCACGGCAGGGGGCTCAGTATGAACACTGAAGCTTTCTTT
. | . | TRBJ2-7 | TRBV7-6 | CASSLVGSREEFYEQYF | TGTGCCAGCAGCTTAGTGGGTAGCAGGGAGGAATTCTACGAGCAGTACTTC
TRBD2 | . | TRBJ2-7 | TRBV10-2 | CASNPMGLAGVFHYEQYF | TGCGCCAGCAACCCCATGGGACTAGCGGGAGTGTTCCACTACGAGCAGTACTTC
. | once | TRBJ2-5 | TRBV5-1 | CASSLGAGETQYF | TGCGCCAGCAGCTTGGGAGCGGGTGAGACCCAGTACTTC
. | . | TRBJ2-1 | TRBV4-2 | CASSQELADEQFF | TGTGCCAGCAGCCAAGAACTAGCCGATGAGCAGTTCTTC
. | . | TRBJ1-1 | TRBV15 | CATSRDGPNTEAFF | TGTGCCACCAGCAGAGATGGCCCGAACACTGAAGCTTTCTTT
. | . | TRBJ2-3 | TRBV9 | CASSVGQTGTDTQYF | TGTGCCAGCAGCGTGGGGCAGACTGGCACAGATACGCAGTATTTT
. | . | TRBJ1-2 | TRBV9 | CASSALQGAFYGYTF | TGTGCCAGCAGCGCCCTACAGGGAGCGTTCTATGGCTACACCTTC
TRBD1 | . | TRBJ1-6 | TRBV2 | CASSGTGHNSPLHF | TGTGCCAGCAGTGGGACAGGACATAATTCACCCCTCCACTTT
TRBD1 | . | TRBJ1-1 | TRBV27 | CASSLYPTGALWGTEAFF | TGTGCCAGCAGTTTATATCCCACAGGGGCCCTTTGGGGCACTGAAGCTTTCTTT
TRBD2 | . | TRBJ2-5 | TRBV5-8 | CASSRRRAGGQETQYF | TGTGCCAGCAGCCGCCGTCGGGCGGGGGGGCAAGAGACCCAGTACTTC
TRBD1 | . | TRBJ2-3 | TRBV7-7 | CASSLEVPGQGITDTQYF | TGTGCCAGCAGCTTAGAGGTCCCAGGACAGGGTATCACAGATACGCAGTATTTT
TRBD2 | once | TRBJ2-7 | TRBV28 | CASSFSGGGVGAYEQYF | TGTGCCAGCAGTTTCTCCGGGGGGGGCGTTGGCGCTTACGAGCAGTACTTC
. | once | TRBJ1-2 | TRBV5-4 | CASSFFGGFSYGYTF | TGTGCCAGCAGCTTTTTCGGCGGGTTTAGCTATGGCTACACCTTC
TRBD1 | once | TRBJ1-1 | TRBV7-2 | CASSLDRVGAFF | TGTGCCAGCAGCCTCGACAGGGTTGGGGCTTTCTTT
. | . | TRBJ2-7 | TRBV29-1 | CSVELRGRSYEQYF | TGCAGCGTTGAACTCCGGGGGAGATCCTACGAGCAGTACTTC
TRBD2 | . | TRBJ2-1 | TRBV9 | CASSVGAGGPNEQFF | TGTGCCAGCAGCGTAGGGGCGGGAGGGCCGAATGAGCAGTTCTTC
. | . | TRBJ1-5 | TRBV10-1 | CASREGCGQPQHF | TGCGCCAGCAGGGAGGGGTGCGGTCAGCCCCAGCATTTT
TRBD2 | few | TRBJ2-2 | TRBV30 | CAAPGTSGSTNTGELFF | TGTGCCGCACCCGGGACTAGCGGGAGTACGAACACCGGGGAGCTGTTTTTT
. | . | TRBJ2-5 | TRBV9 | CASSAEEETQYF | TGTGCCAGCAGCGCAGAGGAAGAGACCCAGTACTTC
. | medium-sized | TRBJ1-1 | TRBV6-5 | CASRTDRNTEAFF | TGTGCCAGCAGGACAGACAGGAACACTGAAGCTTTCTTT
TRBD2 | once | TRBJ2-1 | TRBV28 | CASSSNRLAGGIEQFF | TGTGCCAGCAGTTCCAACAGACTAGCGGGAGGAATTGAGCAGTTCTTC
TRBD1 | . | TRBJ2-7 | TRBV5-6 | CASSMAVIVAGGEQYF | TGTGCCAGCAGCATGGCCGTAATTGTGGCAGGGGGCGAGCAGTACTTC
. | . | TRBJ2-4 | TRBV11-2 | CASSLEVGRGQDF | TGTGCCAGCAGCTTAGAAGTAGGGCGGGGGCAAGACTTC
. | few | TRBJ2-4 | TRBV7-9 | CASSLVLHTDIQYF | TGTGCCAGCAGCTTAGTATTACATACCGACATTCAGTACTTC
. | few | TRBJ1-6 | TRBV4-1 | CASSQAFRGSSYNSPLHF | TGCGCCAGCAGCCAGGCTTTCCGGGGAAGCTCCTATAATTCACCCCTCCACTTT
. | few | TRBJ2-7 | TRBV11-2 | CASSLNRDEQYF | TGTGCCAGCAGCTTAAATCGGGACGAGCAGTACTTC
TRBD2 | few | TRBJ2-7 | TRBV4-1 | CASSQGLAGSYEQYF | TGCGCCAGCAGCCAAGGTTTAGCGGGATCCTACGAGCAGTACTTC
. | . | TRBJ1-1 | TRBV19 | CASSQYWNTEAFF | TGTGCCAGTAGTCAGTATTGGAACACTGAAGCTTTCTTT
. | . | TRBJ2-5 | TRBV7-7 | CASSRDTKETQYF | TGTGCCAGTTCCCGGGACACAAAAGAGACCCAGTACTTC